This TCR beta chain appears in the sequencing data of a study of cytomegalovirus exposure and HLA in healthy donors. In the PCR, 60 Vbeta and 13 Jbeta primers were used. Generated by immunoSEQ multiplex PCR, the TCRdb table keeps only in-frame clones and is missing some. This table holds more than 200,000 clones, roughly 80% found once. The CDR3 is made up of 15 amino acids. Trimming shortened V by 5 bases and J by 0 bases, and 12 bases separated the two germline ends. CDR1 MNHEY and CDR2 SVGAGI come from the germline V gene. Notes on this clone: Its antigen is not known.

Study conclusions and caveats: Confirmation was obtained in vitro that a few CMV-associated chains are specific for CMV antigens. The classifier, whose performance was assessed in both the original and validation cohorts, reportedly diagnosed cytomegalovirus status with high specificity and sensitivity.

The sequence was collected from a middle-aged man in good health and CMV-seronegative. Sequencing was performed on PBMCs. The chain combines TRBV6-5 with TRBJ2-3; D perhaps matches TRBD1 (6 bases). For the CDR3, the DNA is TGTGCCAGCAGTCCCAGGGGTACTAGCACAGATACGCAGTATTTT. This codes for CASSPRGTSTDTQYF.